A single sample is the source of the 23 T cell receptor beta chains below, sequenced in a study of T cells in Graves' hyperthyroidism and ophthalmopathy (dated by TCRdb to the late 2010s). Library construction relied on multiplex PCR. Sequencing relied on an Illumina HiSeq 2000. Amplification of TCR beta CDR3 regions was carried out from RNA transcripts. A first-round RT-PCR of the TCR CDR3 used the HTBI primer set with the Qiagen OneStep RT-PCR kit. Using fastp trimming at Q25 and MiXCR clonotype assembly, TCRdb reanalyzed the public sequencing data and kept in-frame beta chains. Duplicate CDR3 protein sequences are folded into a single record with the most common DNA and genes. The sample data list around 350,000 distinct CDR3 sequences, and roughly 19% of these were observed just once. The top ten constitute around 3.6% of the sample. Sequencing used blood. All receptors come from a woman between 18 and 29 years old with Graves' hyperthyroidism.

There are a few counts of this clonotype. CDR3 DNA sequence: TGCAGCGTTGAAAAGACAGGGAGCACAGATACGCAGTATTTT. Amino acids: CSVEKTGSTDTQYF. J is TRBJ2-3 and V is TRBV29-1; 7 positions match TRBD1. The V gene end was trimmed by 2 bases and the J gene end by 0 bases; junction bases not matched to a gene: 2. Germline lookup yields CDR1 SQVTM and CDR2 ANQGSEA. CDR3 length equals 14 residues.

This clonotype was seen ten or more times. The rearrangement uses TRBV18 and TRBJ1-2; perhaps TRBD1 as D (5 bases). Between the trimmed V and J ends, which lost 4 bases and 7 bases, there was a span of 22 bases. The CDR3 runs 16 residues. Per the germline V gene, CDR1 is KGHSH and CDR2 is LQKENI. This chain's CDR3 is CASSRLGGDTRRGYTF. The CDR3 DNA reads TGTGCCAGCTCACGCCTCGGAGGGGATACACGACGTGGCTACACCTTC. Together with reference TRBV18 and TRBJ1-2, the CDR3 gives the full variable domain: NAGVMQNPRHLVRRRGQEARLRCSPMKGHSHVYWYRQLPEEGLKFMVYLQKENIIDESGMPKERFSAEFPKEGPSILRIQQVVRGDSAAYFCASSRLGGDTRRGYTFGSGTRLTVV.

The sample holds many counts of this clonotype. This chain joins TRBV11-2 and TRBJ1-1, with D perhaps TRBD1 (5 bases). Germline V gene data show CDR1 as SGHAT and CDR2 as FQNNGV. Trimming cost V 7 bases and J 0 bases, with 12 bases left between them. The CDR3 is 14 amino acids. The CDR3 protein is CASTRDPLNTEAFF. The DNA of the CDR3 is TGTGCCAGCACCCGGGACCCTCTGAACACTGAAGCTTTCTTT.

This clonotype was counted many times. This chain links TRBV11-1 with TRBJ2-7, with D maybe TRBD2 (6 bases). V lost 5 bases and J 2 bases, leaving 13 bases between the germline ends. From germline, CDR1 is SGHAT and CDR2 FQDESV (reference sequence). CDR3 length: 14 amino acids. In nucleotides, the CDR3 is TGTGCCAGCAGCCCCCGGGGGACCCCCTACGAGCAGTACTTC. This gives the protein CASSPRGTPYEQYF.

This clonotype was counted at least ten times. The chain joins TRBV5-1 to TRBJ1-1, with a tentative D call TRBD1 (5 bases). V lost 1 base and J lost 10, with 14 bases in between. This CDR3 is built from 13 residues. Germline CDR1 SGHRS, CDR2 YFSETQ. CDR3 in amino acids: CASSLLGVGSAFF. CDR3 coding DNA: TGCGCCAGCAGCTTGCTAGGGGTCGGATCAGCTTTCTTT.

In its sample, this clonotype was seen many times. The chain carries TRBV10-3 and TRBJ2-5; 8 nucleotides match TRBD2. The germline CDR1 and CDR2 sequences are ENHRY and SYGVKD. The ends lost 2 bases at V and 4 bases at J; junction bases unmatched: 12. This CDR3 contains 17 residues. CDR3 amino acids: CAISEPRGGNAVETQYF. CDR3 in DNA: TGTGCCATCAGTGAGCCTCGGGGGGGGAATGCTGTAGAGACCCAGTACTTC.

The chain has TRBV5-1 and TRBJ2-7; a possible D gene is TRBD2 (6 bases). The V gene's germline CDR1 is SGHRS and CDR2 YFSETQ. The V and J ends lost 0 bases and 3 bases respectively, with 10 bases between them. This CDR3 has 14 amino acids. DNA for the CDR3: TGCGCCAGCAGCTTGGCGGGGGAAAACTACGAGCAGTACTTC. Its protein product is CASSLAGENYEQYF.

This clonotype was detected many times. The chain is built from TRBV5-1 and TRBJ2-7; 10 bases are a match to TRBD1. V lost 4 bases, J lost 4 bases, and 8 bases stayed unmatched. The CDR3 has 15 amino acids. CDR1 SGHRS and CDR2 YFSETQ come from the germline V gene. The CDR3 loop reads CASSHAGTGEYEQYF. The CDR3 DNA follows: TGCGCCAGCAGCCACGCCGGGACAGGGGAGTACGAGCAGTACTTC.

This clonotype was recorded at least ten times. J is TRBJ2-2 and V is TRBV19; unclear D gene. V lost 2 bases, J lost 1 base, and 11 bases lay in between. The V gene's germline CDR1 is LNHDA and CDR2 SQIVND (reference sequence). This CDR3 contains 16 residues. CDR3 nucleotide sequence: TGTGCCAGTAGTATACGGCAGGTATTGAACACCGGGGAGCTGTTTTTT. Amino acid sequence: CASSIRQVLNTGELFF. The variable domain in full, completed from reference TRBV19 and TRBJ2-2, reads DGGITQSPKYLFRKEGQNVTLSCEQNLNHDAMYWYRQDPGQGLRLIYYSQIVNDFQKGDIAEGYSVSREKKESFPLTVTSAQKNPTAFYLCASSIRQVLNTGELFFGEGSRLTVL.

This clonotype was counted a few times. A read error may account for a junction end that differs from germline. The J gene is TRBJ2-2, the V gene TRBV4-2, with D perhaps TRBD2 (6 bases). There are 16 residues in the CDR3. Looked up from germline, CDR1 is LGHNA and CDR2 is YNFKEQ. The CDR3, as DNA: TGTGCCAGCAGCCAAGGTCGACTAGAAAACACCGGGGAGCTGCTTTTT. It specifies CASSQGRLENTGELLF.

This chain connects TRBV5-1 to TRBJ2-5, with 7 bases fitting TRBD1. CDR1 is SGHRS, CDR2 YFSETQ, per germline. The CDR3 sequence is 14 residues long. After removal of 0 bases from V and 4 bases from J, the junction contained 3 bases not matched to a gene. Written as DNA, the CDR3 is TGCGCCAGCAGCTTGGGAAACAGGGGAGAGACCCAGTACTTC. This gives the protein CASSLGNRGETQYF. The full variable domain, in which reference TRBV5-1 and TRBJ2-5 provide the parts outside the CDR3, is KAGVTQTPRYLIKTRGQQVTLSCSPISGHRSVSWYQQTPGQGLQFLFEYFSETQRNKGNFPGRFSGRQFSNSRSEMNVSTLELGDSALYLCASSLGNRGETQYFGPGTRLLVL.

In this sample, this clonotype turned up many times. The chain combines TRBV20-1 with TRBJ2-7; 8 bases fit TRBD1. CDR3 length: 14 amino acids. CDR1 DFQATT and CDR2 SNEGSKA come from the germline V gene (reference sequence). Trimming removed 0 bases from V and 5 bases from J; junction bases left unmatched: 6. Here the CDR3 reads CSARDGQGLDEQYF. DNA of the CDR3: TGCAGTGCTAGAGACGGACAGGGACTCGACGAGCAGTACTTC.

The gene calls are TRBV28 and TRBJ2-7, with D possibly TRBD1 on 6 matching bases. Trimming left V 9 bases short and J 6 bases short, with 15 bases between. The CDR3 has 12 residues. Per the germline V gene, CDR1 is MDHEN and CDR2 is SYDVKM. CDR3 coding DNA: TGTGCCAGTAGGTCCGCCAGGGGCGAGCAGTACTTC. Translation gives CASRSARGEQYF.

This clonotype was picked up many times. The chain joins TRBV9 to TRBJ1-2; D is unclear. Germline V gene lookup returns CDR1 SGDLS and CDR2 YYNGEE. This CDR3 region has 16 residues. V was trimmed by 0 bases and J by 0 bases, leaving 12 bases between them. The CDR3, as DNA: TGTGCCAGCAGCGTAGGAGGTCGATCCGCTAACTATGGCTACACCTTC. This sequence encodes CASSVGGRSANYGYTF.

This clonotype has at least ten counts. The rearrangement joins TRBV27 to TRBJ1-1; D is unclear. This CDR3 spans 13 amino acids. The germline gives CDR1 MNHEY, CDR2 SMNVEV (reference sequence). V was shortened by 0 bases and J by 7 bases, with 9 bases between the two germline ends. Here the CDR3 DNA reads TGTGCCAGCAGTTTATCTTCCGTCCTTGAAGCTTTCTTT. It specifies CASSLSSVLEAFF.

This clonotype was found many times. The rearrangement uses TRBV6-5 and TRBJ1-2, with 10 bases aligning to TRBD1. The CDR3 is 15 residues long. Germline V CDR1 and CDR2: MNHEY, SVGAGI. Trimming at V came to 2 bases and at J to 5 bases, leaving 5 bases not matched to a gene. The CDR3 DNA is TGTGCCAGCAGTTACCAGGGACAGGGGAGATATGGCTACACCTTC. Its protein product is CASSYQGQGRYGYTF.

The rearrangement joins TRBV13 to TRBJ2-5, with D unclear. The length of the CDR3 is 12 residues. The germline V gene has CDR1 PRHDT and CDR2 FYEKMQ (reference sequence). V gave up 5 bases and J gave up 4 bases, with 8 bases separating them. In DNA, the CDR3 is TGTGCCAGCAGCCGACCGACAGAGACCCAGTACTTC. Its protein product is CASSRPTETQYF.

This clonotype was seen a few times. V and J are TRBV3-1 and TRBJ2-7; D is undetermined. CDR3 length: 14 residues. The germline V gene encodes CDR1 LGHDT and CDR2 YNNKEL (reference sequence). V was clipped by 1 base and J by 2 bases, with 9 bases between them. CDR3 nucleotides: TGTGCCAGCAGCCAAGTCCTTGCGGCCTACGAGCAGTACTTC. This translates into CASSQVLAAYEQYF.

This clonotype was picked up one time. This is likely a read error, given that the CDR3 carries no conserved phenylalanine or tryptophan at its end. The chain uses TRBV3-1 and TRBJ2-4, with no clear D. Germline values: CDR1 LGHDT, CDR2 YNNKEL (reference sequence). Trimming cost V 3 bases and J 0 bases, with 12 bases left between them. The CDR3 loop spans 16 amino acids. This CDR3 is CASSHPTQTAKNIQYV. CDR3 nucleotides: TGTGCCAGCAGCCACCCGACACAAACAGCCAAAAACATTCAGTACGTC.

In its sample, this clonotype was seen many times. This rearrangement joins TRBV20-1 to TRBJ1-2, with 7 bases matching TRBD1. This CDR3 contains 13 residues. CDR1 DFQATT and CDR2 SNEGSKA come from the germline V gene (reference sequence). Germline trimming cut 7 bases from V and 2 bases from J; bases unmatched to any gene: 7. Here the CDR3 DNA reads TGCAGTGGAAGGGACAGCCAAAACTATGGCTACACCTTC. Amino acid sequence: CSGRDSQNYGYTF.

This clonotype was counted between two and nine times. This rearrangement joins TRBV4-1 to TRBJ1-1, with D possibly matching TRBD1 (6 bases). In germline, CDR1 is MGHRA, CDR2 YSYEKL. Trimming took off 4 bases at V and 3 bases at J, with 15 bases between the two ends. The CDR3 contains 15 residues. In DNA form, the CDR3 reads TGCGCCAGCAGCCTCAACAGGGAGGTTGACACTGAAGCTTTCTTT. Translating it yields CASSLNREVDTEAFF.

This clonotype was recorded at least ten times. The chain carries TRBV7-3 and TRBJ2-5; 11 bases agree with TRBD2. CDR1 is SGHTA and CDR2 is FQGTGA in the germline V gene. The CDR3 is made up of 14 amino acids. V lost 5 bases to trimming and J lost 5 bases; unmatched junction nucleotides: 4. CDR3 sequence reads: CASSLSGGAETQYF. The CDR3 DNA follows: TGTGCCAGCAGCCTTAGCGGGGGGGCTGAGACCCAGTACTTC.

The chain couples TRBV7-8 to TRBJ2-7, with D possibly TRBD2 on 6 matching bases. The V end lost 7 bases, the J end lost 4 bases, and 14 bases lay between the germline ends. The germline gives CDR1 SGHVS, CDR2 FQNEAQ. This CDR3 has 13 amino acids. The CDR3 reads CASTGGAPYEQYF. As DNA, the CDR3 is TGTGCCAGCACCGGGGGTGCCCCGTACGAGCAGTACTTC.